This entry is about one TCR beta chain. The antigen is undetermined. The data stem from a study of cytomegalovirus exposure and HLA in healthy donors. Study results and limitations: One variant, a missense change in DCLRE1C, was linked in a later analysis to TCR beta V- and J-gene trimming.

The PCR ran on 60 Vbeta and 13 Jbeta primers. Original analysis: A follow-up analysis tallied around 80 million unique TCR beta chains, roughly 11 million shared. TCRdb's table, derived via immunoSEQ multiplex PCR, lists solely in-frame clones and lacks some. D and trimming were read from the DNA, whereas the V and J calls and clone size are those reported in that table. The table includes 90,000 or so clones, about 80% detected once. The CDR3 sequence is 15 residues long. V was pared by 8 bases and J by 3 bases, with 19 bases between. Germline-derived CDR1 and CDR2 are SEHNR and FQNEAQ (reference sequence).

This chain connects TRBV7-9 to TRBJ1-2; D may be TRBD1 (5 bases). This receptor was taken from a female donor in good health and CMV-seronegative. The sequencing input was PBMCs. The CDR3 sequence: CASDPGAGLDYGYTF. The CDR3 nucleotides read TGTGCCAGCGACCCGGGAGCAGGGTTGGACTATGGCTACACCTTC. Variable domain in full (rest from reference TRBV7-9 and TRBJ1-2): DTGVSQNPRHKITKRGQNVTFRCDPISEHNRLYWYRQTLGQGPEFLTYFQNEAQLEKSRLLSDRFSAERPKGSFSTLEIQRTEQGDSAMYLCASDPGAGLDYGYTFGSGTRLTVV.